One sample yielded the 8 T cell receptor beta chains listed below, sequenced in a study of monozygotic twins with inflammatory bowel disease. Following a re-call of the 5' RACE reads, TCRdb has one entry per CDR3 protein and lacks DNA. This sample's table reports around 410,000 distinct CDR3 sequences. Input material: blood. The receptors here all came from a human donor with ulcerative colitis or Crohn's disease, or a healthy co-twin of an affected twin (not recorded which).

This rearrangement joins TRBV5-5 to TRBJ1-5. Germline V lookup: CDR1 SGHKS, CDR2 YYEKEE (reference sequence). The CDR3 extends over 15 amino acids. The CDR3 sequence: CASSLDDFGNQPQHF. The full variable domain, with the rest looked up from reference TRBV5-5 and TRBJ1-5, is DAGVTQSPTHLIKTRGQQVTLRCSPISGHKSVSWYQQVLGQGPQFIFQYYEKEERGRGNFPDRFSARQFPNYSSELNVNALLLGDSALYLCASSLDDFGNQPQHFGDGTRLSIL.

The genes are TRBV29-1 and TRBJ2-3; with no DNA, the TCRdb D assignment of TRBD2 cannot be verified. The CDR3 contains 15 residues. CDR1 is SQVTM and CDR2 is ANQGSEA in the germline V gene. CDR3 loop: CSVSLAGSSTDTQYF.

CDR3 region: CSARDLGEGKYEQYF. This chain joins TRBV20-1 and TRBJ2-7; the TCRdb D gene call, TRBD1, has no DNA to confirm it. The CDR3 runs to 15 residues. Germline CDR1 is DFQATT and CDR2 is SNEGSKA (reference sequence).

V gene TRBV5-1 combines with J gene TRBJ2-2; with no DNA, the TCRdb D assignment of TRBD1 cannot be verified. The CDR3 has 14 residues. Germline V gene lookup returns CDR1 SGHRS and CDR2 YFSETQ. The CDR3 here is CASTDRANTGELFF.

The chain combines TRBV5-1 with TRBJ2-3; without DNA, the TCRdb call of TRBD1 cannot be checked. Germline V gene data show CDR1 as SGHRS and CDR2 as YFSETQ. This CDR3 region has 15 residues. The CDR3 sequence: CASFQGSGITDTQYF.

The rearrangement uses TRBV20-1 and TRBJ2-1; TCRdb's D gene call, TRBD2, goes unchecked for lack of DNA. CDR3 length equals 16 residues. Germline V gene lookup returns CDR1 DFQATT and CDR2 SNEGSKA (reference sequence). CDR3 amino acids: CSARERAVWSYNEQFF.

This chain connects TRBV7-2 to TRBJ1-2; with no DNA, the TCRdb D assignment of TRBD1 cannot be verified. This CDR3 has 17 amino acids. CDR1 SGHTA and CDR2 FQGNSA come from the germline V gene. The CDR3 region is CASSSTGDRVGVYGYTF. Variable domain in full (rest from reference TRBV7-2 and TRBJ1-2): GAGVSQSPSNKVTEKGKDVELRCDPISGHTALYWYRQSLGQGLEFLIYFQGNSAPDKSGLPSDRFSAERTGGSVSTLTIQRTQQEDSAVYLCASSSTGDRVGVYGYTFGSGTRLTVV.

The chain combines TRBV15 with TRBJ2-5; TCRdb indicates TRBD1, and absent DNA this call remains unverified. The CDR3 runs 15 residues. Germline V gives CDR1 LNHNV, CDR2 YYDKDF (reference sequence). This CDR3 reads CATSREASGGETQYF.